This T cell receptor beta chain was retrieved from a study of blood T cell repertoires in COVID-19. The CDR3 has 13 amino acids. Germline lookup yields CDR1 WNHNN and CDR2 SYGVQD (reference sequence). V was pared by 8 bases and J by 3 bases, with 6 bases of the junction left unmatched. Assay: immunoSEQ multiplex PCR; the TCRdb copy retains only in-frame clones and omits some. The sample has about half a million clones, around 85% seen once. This chain uses TRBV10-1 with TRBJ1-1; TRBD1 aligns across 7 bases. The TCR originated in a woman aged 60-75 years who had recovered from COVID-19. Specimen: PBMCs or T cells enriched from blood (not recorded which). The CDR3 loop reads CASSQGQYTEAFF. In DNA form, the CDR3 reads TGCGCCAGCTCACAGGGGCAGTACACTGAAGCTTTCTTT.